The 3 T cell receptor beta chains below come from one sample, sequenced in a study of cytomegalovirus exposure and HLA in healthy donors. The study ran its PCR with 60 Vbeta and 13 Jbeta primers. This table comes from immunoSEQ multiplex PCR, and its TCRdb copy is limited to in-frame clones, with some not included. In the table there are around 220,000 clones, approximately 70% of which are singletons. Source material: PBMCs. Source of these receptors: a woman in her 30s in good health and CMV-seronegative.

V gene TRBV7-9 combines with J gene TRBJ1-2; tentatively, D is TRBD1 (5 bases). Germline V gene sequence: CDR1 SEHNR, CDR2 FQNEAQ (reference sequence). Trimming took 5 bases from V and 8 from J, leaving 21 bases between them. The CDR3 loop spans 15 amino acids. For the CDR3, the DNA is TGTGCCAGCAGCCCCCAAAACGGGGGGTGGCTGGGCTACACCTTC. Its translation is CASSPQNGGWLGYTF.

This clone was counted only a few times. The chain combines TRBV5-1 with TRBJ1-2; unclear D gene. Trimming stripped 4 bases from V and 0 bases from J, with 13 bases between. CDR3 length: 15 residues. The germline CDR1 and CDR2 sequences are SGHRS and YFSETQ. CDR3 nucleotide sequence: TGCGCCAGCAGCCCGGTCGGGGATGCTAACTATGGCTACACCTTC. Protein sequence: CASSPVGDANYGYTF.

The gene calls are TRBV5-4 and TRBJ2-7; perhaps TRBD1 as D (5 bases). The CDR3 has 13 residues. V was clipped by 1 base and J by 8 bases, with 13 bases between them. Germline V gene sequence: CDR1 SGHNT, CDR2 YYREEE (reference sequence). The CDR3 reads CASSLKGARKQYF. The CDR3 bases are TGTGCCAGCAGCTTGAAAGGGGCGCGAAAGCAGTACTTC. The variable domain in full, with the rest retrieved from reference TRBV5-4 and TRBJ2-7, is ETGVTQSPTHLIKTRGQQVTLRCSSQSGHNTVSWYQQALGQGPQFIFQYYREEENGRGNFPPRFSGLQFPNYSSELNVNALELDDSALYLCASSLKGARKQYFGPGTRLTVT.